Below are 31 T cell receptor beta chains sequenced from a single sample in a study of T cells in Graves' hyperthyroidism and ophthalmopathy. Researchers took RNA transcripts and amplified the TCR beta CDR3 regions from them. The primer set for the first-round RT-PCR of the TCR CDR3 was HTBI. In TCRdb, the multiplex PCR reads were re-called with MiXCR into one record per CDR3 protein. The table lists around 610,000 distinct CDR3 sequences, roughly 14% of them singletons, with around 4.5% in the top ten. The specimen was blood. The receptor set was obtained from a woman aged 40 to 55 with Graves' ophthalmopathy.

This clonotype came up many times. This chain uses TRBV6-1 with TRBJ2-2; D gene uncertain. The CDR3 is 10 residues long. V lost 7 bases and J 9 bases, leaving 6 bases between the germline ends. Germline CDR1 reads MNHNS; CDR2 reads SASEGT. Here the CDR3 DNA reads TGTGCCAGCATAGTTAGGGAGCTGTTTTTT. Translating it yields CASIVRELFF.

This clonotype was observed many times. This chain links TRBV19 with TRBJ2-2, with D perhaps TRBD1 (5 bases). The CDR3 length is 11 residues. Looked up from germline, CDR1 is LNHDA and CDR2 is SQIVND (reference sequence). The germline V and J ends were trimmed by 6 bases and 8 bases, with 7 bases remaining between them. CDR3 nucleotide sequence: TGTGCCAGTAGCAAGGGGGGGGAGCTGTTTTTT. This encodes CASSKGGELFF.

This clonotype has a count of ten or more. The rearrangement joins TRBV10-3 to TRBJ2-7; TRBD1 or TRBD2 may be the D gene (5 bases each). There are 12 residues in the CDR3. Trimming removed 8 bases from V and 7 bases from J, with 15 bases in between. Per germline, CDR1 ENHRY and CDR2 SYGVKD. CDR3 in DNA: TGTGCCATCTTGGGACCGAACTGGGAGCAGTACTTC. Translated: CAILGPNWEQYF.

This clonotype has at least ten counts. This sequence joins TRBV10-3 and TRBJ1-2; D remains ambiguous. The CDR3 loop spans 12 amino acids. The ends were cut back, 10 bases at V and 4 bases at J, with 13 bases in the middle. Germline lookup yields CDR1 ENHRY and CDR2 SYGVKD. DNA of the CDR3: TGTGCCACCGCTGGGGTGTCCTATGGCTACACCTTC. Translation gives CATAGVSYGYTF.

This clonotype was counted at least ten times. The V call is TRBV5-1, the J call TRBJ2-7, with 8 bases aligning to TRBD1. The CDR3 covers 17 residues. V shed 0 bases and J 1 base; nucleotides not matched to a gene: 9. Germline loops: CDR1 SGHRS, CDR2 YFSETQ. DNA for the CDR3: TGCGCCAGCAGCTTGGCCACAGCGGACAGGGTGTCCTACGAGCAGTACTTC. This codes for CASSLATADRVSYEQYF.

The sample holds many counts of this clonotype. This sequence joins TRBV7-2 and TRBJ2-5; D is unresolved. In germline, CDR1 is SGHTA, CDR2 FQGNSA. The CDR3 spans 13 residues. The V and J ends lost 5 bases and 3 bases respectively, with 10 bases between them. CDR3 coding DNA: TGTGCCAGCAGCCGTGGAAGGGAAGAGACCCAGTACTTC. Residues: CASSRGREETQYF.

This clonotype was picked up a small number of times. The chain combines TRBV6-5 with TRBJ2-4; a weak D match, TRBD2 (6 bases). Germline V CDR1 and CDR2: MNHEY, SVGAGI. CDR3 size: 17 residues. Trimming cost V 5 bases and J 1 base, with 18 bases left between them. The CDR3 sequence: CASSHRERSQAKNIQYF. The CDR3 coding sequence is TGTGCCAGCAGTCACCGGGAGCGCAGTCAGGCCAAAAACATTCAGTACTTC.

This clonotype was found many times. V gene TRBV28 combines with J gene TRBJ1-2; D gene ambiguous. Trimming pared 2 bases from V and 6 bases from J, leaving 7 bases between. The CDR3 runs 12 residues. Germline CDR1 is MDHEN and CDR2 is SYDVKM. The CDR3: CASSLRVDGYTF. CDR3 bases: TGTGCCAGCAGTTTAAGGGTTGATGGCTACACCTTC.

This clonotype was seen many times. The chain combines TRBV6-1 with TRBJ1-5, with 11 bases lining up with TRBD1. There are 16 residues in the CDR3. Germline CDR1 reads MNHNS; CDR2 reads SASEGT. V was pared by 6 bases and J by 7 bases, with 11 bases of the junction left unmatched. The CDR3 DNA reads as TGTGCCAGCAGCCCCCTGGGACAGGGGGAGTGGCAGCCCCAGCATTTT. It translates to CASSPLGQGEWQPQHF.

The V call is TRBV6-5, the J call TRBJ1-6; a possible D gene is TRBD1 (6 bases). Germline CDR1 and CDR2: MNHEY and SVGAGI. This CDR3 has 15 residues. V gave up 2 bases and J gave up 5 bases, with 10 bases separating them. The chain's CDR3 is CASSYHRVDNSPLHF. The CDR3 DNA follows: TGTGCCAGCAGTTACCACAGGGTTGATAATTCACCCCTCCACTTT.

This clonotype has at least ten counts. The genes are TRBV6-5 and TRBJ1-5; tentatively, D is TRBD1 (6 bases). Germline-derived CDR1 and CDR2 are MNHEY and SVGAGI. The CDR3 sequence is 17 residues long. Trimming stripped 4 bases from V and 4 bases from J, with 20 bases between. The CDR3 is CASSSLGGHRENQPQHF. The CDR3 DNA reads TGTGCCAGCAGTTCCCTGGGGGGTCACAGGGAGAATCAGCCCCAGCATTTT.

This clonotype was observed many times. V gene TRBV20-1 combines with J gene TRBJ2-2; D is uncertain. V lost 0 bases and J lost 4, with 9 bases in between. Germline V gene lookup returns CDR1 DFQATT and CDR2 SNEGSKA (reference sequence). The CDR3 covers 14 residues. The CDR3 DNA sequence: TGCAGTGCTAGAGATAAGGGTAGCACCGGGGAGCTGTTTTTT. It translates to CSARDKGSTGELFF.

This clonotype was picked up many times. V and J are TRBV7-2 and TRBJ2-7, with unresolved D. This CDR3 contains 15 residues. Germline-derived CDR1 and CDR2 are SGHTA and FQGNSA. Deletions cut 0 bases from V and 0 bases from J, with 9 bases between. This CDR3 is CASSLAGLSSYEQYF. The CDR3 DNA is TGTGCCAGCAGCTTAGCGGGATTAAGCTCCTACGAGCAGTACTTC.

The V gene is TRBV25-1, the J gene TRBJ1-2; TRBD1 is a possible D gene (5 bases). CDR3 size: 14 residues. With 2 bases removed from V and 0 bases from J, the gap between germline ends came to 7 bases. The germline CDR1 and CDR2 sequences are MGHDK and SYGVNS. CDR3 region: CASSEQGSNYGYTF. The CDR3 DNA reads as TGTGCCAGCAGTGAACAGGGCTCTAACTATGGCTACACCTTC.

The chain uses TRBV14 and TRBJ1-2; D remains ambiguous. The CDR3 consists of 16 residues. CDR1 is SGHDN, CDR2 FVKESK, per germline. V was cut by 0 bases and J by 4 bases, with 15 bases left in between. The CDR3 DNA reads TGTGCCAGCAGCCAAGATCTGGGCTTGACGGTCTATGGCTACACCTTC. It yields the protein CASSQDLGLTVYGYTF. The full variable domain, its missing parts supplied by reference TRBV14 and TRBJ1-2, is EAGVTQFPSHSVIEKGQTVTLRCDPISGHDNLYWYRRVMGKEIKFLLHFVKESKQDESGMPNNRFLAERTGGTYSTLKVQPAELEDSGVYFCASSQDLGLTVYGYTFGSGTRLTVV.

This chain connects TRBV20-1 to TRBJ2-7, with TRBD2 matching 8 bases. The CDR3 sequence is 15 residues long. Germline assignment: CDR1 DFQATT and CDR2 SNEGSKA (reference sequence). The trim removed 0 bases at V and 4 bases at J, leaving 8 bases unmatched. CDR3 amino acids: CSARDTAGGWYEQYF. CDR3 DNA: TGCAGTGCTAGAGATACCGCGGGAGGTTGGTACGAGCAGTACTTC.

V and J are TRBV3-1 and TRBJ1-1, with TRBD1 as a possible D gene (6 bases). V lost 0 bases and J lost 1, with 12 bases in between. This CDR3 is built from 16 residues. The V gene's germline CDR1 is LGHDT and CDR2 YNNKEL (reference sequence). CDR3 sequence: CASSQDLTGWNTEAFF. For the CDR3, the DNA is TGTGCCAGCAGCCAAGACCTTACAGGGTGGAACACTGAAGCTTTCTTT.

The chain employs TRBV6-2 or TRBV6-3 and TRBJ2-7; D might be TRBD1 or TRBD2, each matching 5 bases. CDR1 MNHEY and CDR2 SVGEGT come from the germline V gene. The CDR3 totals 15 residues. Trimming took off 2 bases at V and 2 bases at J, with 13 bases between the two ends. CDR3 sequence reads: CASSYPGPSAYEQYF. The CDR3, as DNA: TGTGCCAGCAGTTACCCGGGACCGTCGGCCTACGAGCAGTACTTC.

This chain connects TRBV12-3 or TRBV12-4 to TRBJ2-4; D gene ambiguous. The V end lost 1 base, the J end lost 1 base, and 11 bases lay between the germline ends. This CDR3 is built from 16 residues. CDR3: CASSLVRARAKNIQYF. For the CDR3, the DNA is TGTGCCAGCAGTTTAGTAAGGGCTAGGGCCAAAAACATTCAGTACTTC.

This clonotype occurred many times. The chain uses TRBV2 and TRBJ1-2, with a weak D call TRBD1 (5 bases). This CDR3 is 14 amino acids long. V was trimmed by 8 bases and J by 6 bases, leaving 19 bases between them. CDR1 and CDR2 (germline): SNHLY, FYNNEI. The CDR3 nucleotides read TGTGCCAGCGCCTTGGGGGGAGGAGGGAATGGCTACACCTTC. This gives the protein CASALGGGGNGYTF.

The V gene is TRBV6-1, the J gene TRBJ2-5; D not certain. V was trimmed by 5 bases and J by 3 bases, leaving 19 bases between them. The CDR3 extends over 16 amino acids. CDR1 MNHNS and CDR2 SASEGT come from the germline V gene. The CDR3 nucleotides are TGTGCCAGCAGTAAGCCTCTGGCGTCAAGGGAAGAGACCCAGTACTTC. As protein: CASSKPLASREETQYF.

This clonotype was detected many times. The genes are TRBV11-3 and TRBJ2-5; 13 bases are a match to TRBD2. Per the germline V gene, CDR1 is SGHNT and CDR2 is YENEEA. The V gene end was trimmed by 5 bases and the J gene end by 3 bases; junction bases not matched to a gene: 6. This CDR3 region has 16 residues. In DNA, the CDR3 is TGTGCCAGCAGCAAGGGACTAGCGGGACTGGAAGAGACCCAGTACTTC. Protein product: CASSKGLAGLEETQYF.

This clonotype was picked up many times. The chain joins TRBV6-5 to TRBJ2-7, with 13 bases that match TRBD2. V dropped 4 bases and J dropped 7; count of bases not matched to a gene: 7. Germline CDR1 reads MNHEY; CDR2 reads SVGAGI. This CDR3 has 15 amino acids. The CDR3 reads CASSSGLAGVREQYF. The CDR3 DNA follows: TGTGCCAGCAGTTCCGGACTAGCGGGAGTGAGGGAGCAGTACTTC.

The chain carries TRBV12-3 or TRBV12-4 and TRBJ2-7; D unclear. This CDR3 is built from 11 residues. V was trimmed by 6 bases and J by 5 bases, leaving 8 bases between them. Here the CDR3 DNA reads TGTGCCAGCAGGGTATATGACGAGCAGTACTTC. Amino acid sequence: CASRVYDEQYF.

Notes on this clonotype: One base away lies a much larger clone, so this may be a sequencing read error. The chain joins TRBV5-4 to TRBJ2-1, with a weak D call TRBD1 (7 bases). The CDR3 totals 15 residues. V lost 0 bases and J lost 10, with 17 bases in between. Per the germline V gene, CDR1 is SGHNT and CDR2 is YYREEE (reference sequence). CDR3 amino acids: CASSLDAQGGYEQFF. CDR3 DNA: TGTGCCAGCAGCTTGGATGCGCAGGGGGGATACGAGCAGTTCTTC.

This clonotype came up many times. The genes are TRBV6-2 or TRBV6-3 and TRBJ2-1, with unresolved D. CDR1 is MNHEY and CDR2 is SVGEGT in the germline V gene. V was pared by 7 bases and J by 8 bases, with 9 bases between. The CDR3 runs 11 residues. Written as DNA, the CDR3 is TGTGCCAGCACGAAGGGCGATGAGCAGTTCTTC. This sequence encodes CASTKGDEQFF.

This clonotype appeared many times. This sequence joins TRBV14 and TRBJ1-1; 9 nucleotides match TRBD1. From germline, CDR1 is SGHDN and CDR2 FVKESK. This CDR3 spans 12 amino acids. Unmatched junction bases numbered 2, after V lost 3 bases and J lost 9 bases. The CDR3 spells CASSQGQGQAFF. Here the CDR3 DNA reads TGTGCCAGCAGCCAGGGACAGGGCCAAGCTTTCTTT.

V gene TRBV7-3 combines with J gene TRBJ2-7, with 7 bases that match TRBD1. The CDR3 sequence is 16 residues long. CDR1 is SGHTA, CDR2 FQGTGA, per germline. V gave up 5 bases and J gave up 2 bases; unmatched junction bases: 12. This CDR3 reads CASSRQLTGIPYEQYF. CDR3 DNA: TGTGCCAGCAGCCGCCAACTGACAGGGATCCCCTACGAGCAGTACTTC.

This clonotype was picked up many times. The chain couples TRBV30 to TRBJ2-6; D unclear. Germline V gene lookup returns CDR1 GTSNPN and CDR2 SVGIG (reference sequence). The CDR3 totals 12 residues. Trimming removed 5 bases at V and 2 bases at J, with 4 bases between. CDR3 nucleotides: TGTGCCTGGCTAACTGGGGCCAACGTCCTGACTTTC. Translating gives CAWLTGANVLTF.

Many counts were recorded for this clonotype. The V gene is TRBV15, the J gene TRBJ2-5; maybe TRBD1 (6 bases). Germline values: CDR1 LNHNV, CDR2 YYDKDF (reference sequence). The CDR3 extends over 13 amino acids. V shed 5 bases and J shed 3 bases, with 10 bases lying between them. The CDR3 nucleotides are TGTGCCACCAGCGACGACAGGAAAGAGACCCAGTACTTC. The encoded protein is CATSDDRKETQYF.

This clonotype has a count of ten or more. The chain employs TRBV10-3 and TRBJ1-3; D is ambiguous. The CDR3 loop spans 15 amino acids. The V end was cut by 7 bases, the J end by 0 bases, with 13 bases between. CDR1 is ENHRY and CDR2 is SYGVKD in the germline V gene. As DNA, the CDR3 is TGTGCCATCAACAAAGACATCGACTCTGGAAACACCATATATTTT. Its translation is CAINKDIDSGNTIYF.